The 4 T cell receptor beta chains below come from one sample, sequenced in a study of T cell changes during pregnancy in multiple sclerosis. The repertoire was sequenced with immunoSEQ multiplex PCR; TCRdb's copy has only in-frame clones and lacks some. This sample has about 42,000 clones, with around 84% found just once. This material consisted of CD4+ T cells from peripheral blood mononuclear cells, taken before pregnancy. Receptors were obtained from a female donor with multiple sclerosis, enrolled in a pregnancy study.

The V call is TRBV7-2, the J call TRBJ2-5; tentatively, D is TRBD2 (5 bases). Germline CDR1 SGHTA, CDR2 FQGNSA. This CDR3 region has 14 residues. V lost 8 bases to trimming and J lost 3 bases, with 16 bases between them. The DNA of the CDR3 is TGTGCCAGCTGCCGGGGATCTCACGAAGAGACCCAGTACTTC. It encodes CASCRGSHEETQYF. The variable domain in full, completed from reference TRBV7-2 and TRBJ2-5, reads GAGVSQSPSNKVTEKGKDVELRCDPISGHTALYWYRQSLGQGLEFLIYFQGNSAPDKSGLPSDRFSAERTGGSVSTLTIQRTQQEDSAVYLCASCRGSHEETQYFGPGTRLLVL.

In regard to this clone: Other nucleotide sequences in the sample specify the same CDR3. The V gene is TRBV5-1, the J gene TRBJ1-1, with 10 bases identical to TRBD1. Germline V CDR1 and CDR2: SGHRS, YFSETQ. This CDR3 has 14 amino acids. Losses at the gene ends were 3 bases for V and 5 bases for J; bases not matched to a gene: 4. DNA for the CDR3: TGCGCCAGCAGCTACCGGGACAGGGGAACTGAAGCTTTCTTT. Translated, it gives CASSYRDRGTEAFF.

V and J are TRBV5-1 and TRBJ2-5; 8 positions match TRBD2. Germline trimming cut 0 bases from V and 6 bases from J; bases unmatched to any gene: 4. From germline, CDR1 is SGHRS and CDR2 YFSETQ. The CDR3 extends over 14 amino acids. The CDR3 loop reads CASSLAAGGQTQYF. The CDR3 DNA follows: TGCGCCAGCAGCTTGGCGGCGGGAGGTCAGACCCAGTACTTC. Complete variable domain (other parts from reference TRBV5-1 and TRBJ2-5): KAGVTQTPRYLIKTRGQQVTLSCSPISGHRSVSWYQQTPGQGLQFLFEYFSETQRNKGNFPGRFSGRQFSNSRSEMNVSTLELGDSALYLCASSLAAGGQTQYFGPGTRLLVL.

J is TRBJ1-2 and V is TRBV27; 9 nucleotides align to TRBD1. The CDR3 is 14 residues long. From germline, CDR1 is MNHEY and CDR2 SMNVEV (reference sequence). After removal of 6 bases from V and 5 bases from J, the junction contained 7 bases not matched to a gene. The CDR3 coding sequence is TGTGCCAGCAGATCGTTGGGACAGGGATATGGCTACACCTTC. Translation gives CASRSLGQGYGYTF.